This paragraph reports one T cell receptor (beta chain). Its antigen is not known. The sample belongs to a study of blood T cells in healthy people across ages. Points from the study as a whole: The study could not conclusively compare naive and antigen-experienced cells, given its unsorted PBMCs. Long-lived donors carried more naive CD4+ cells and greater diversity than aged donors.

The germline CDR1 and CDR2 sequences are GTSNPN and SVGIG (reference sequence). V was shortened by 3 bases and J by 8 bases, with 13 bases between the two germline ends. The CDR3 is made up of 13 amino acids. Primers used in a second PCR of roughly 6 to 11 cycles were a sample-barcoded 5' primer and a J-beta primer mix. One entry per CDR3 protein results from TCRdb running MiXCR on the 5' RACE reads. Of 800,000 or so distinct CDR3 sequences listed, around 68% are singletons. This TCR came from a man aged 25-45 years in good health. Specimen: blood. J is TRBJ1-4 and V is TRBV30; TRBD1 is a possible D gene (5 bases). The CDR3 DNA is TGTGCCTGGAGCGTGTGGGGGACCGAAAAACTGTTTTTT. It yields the protein CAWSVWGTEKLFF. The complete variable domain, with remaining parts taken from reference TRBV30 and TRBJ1-4, reads SQTIHQWPATLVQPVGSPLSLECTVEGTSNPNLYWYRQAAGRGLQLLFYSVGIGQISSEVPQNLSASRPQDRQFILSSKKLLLSDSGFYLCAWSVWGTEKLFFGSGTQLSVL.